This T cell receptor (beta chain) stems from a study of OX40 agonist ivuxolimab in advanced cancers. Study information: An agonistic human IgG2 monoclonal antibody against OX40 (CD134) was given. Ivuxolimab was administered intravenously to patients at 0.01 to 10 mg/kg every 2 weeks. Broader study findings: CD4+ and CD8+ blood T cells expanded clonally by week 6 at 0.1 to 3.0 mg/kg.

Germline assignment: CDR1 MNHEY and CDR2 SVGAGI. CDR3 size: 14 residues. Trimming left V 6 bases short and J 4 bases short, with 15 bases between. To note about this clone: Its antigen is not identified.

Generated by immunoSEQ multiplex PCR, the TCRdb table keeps only in-frame clones and is missing some. The repertoire holds about 29,000 clones, with around 90% as singletons. The gene calls are TRBV6-5 and TRBJ1-1; D is undetermined. Sequences were derived from CD4+ or CD8+ T cells sorted from blood, sampled in a trial of the OX40 agonist ivuxolimab. The receptor comes from an adult with an advanced solid tumor such as melanoma, head and neck, liver or kidney cancer. CDR3 nucleotide sequence: TGTGCCAGCAGCCACCCCTACAGAGGCACTGAAGCTTTCTTT. Its translation is CASSHPYRGTEAFF.